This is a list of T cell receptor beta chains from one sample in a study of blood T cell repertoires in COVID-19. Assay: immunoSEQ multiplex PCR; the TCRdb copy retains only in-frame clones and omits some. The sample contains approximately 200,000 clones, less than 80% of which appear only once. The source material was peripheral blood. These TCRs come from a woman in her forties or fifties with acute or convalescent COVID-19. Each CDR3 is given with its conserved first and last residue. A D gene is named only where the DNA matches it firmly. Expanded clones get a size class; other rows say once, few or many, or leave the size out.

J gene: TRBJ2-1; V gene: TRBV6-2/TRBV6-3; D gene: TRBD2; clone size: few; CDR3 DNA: TGTGCCAGCAGTCTCCTAGCGGGAGCCTACAATGAGCAGTTCTTC; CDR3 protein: CASSLLAGAYNEQFF
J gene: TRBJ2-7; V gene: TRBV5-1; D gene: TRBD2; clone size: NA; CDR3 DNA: TGCGCCAGCAGCTTGAACTCGGGAGGATACGAGCAGTACTTC; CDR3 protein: CASSLNSGGYEQYF
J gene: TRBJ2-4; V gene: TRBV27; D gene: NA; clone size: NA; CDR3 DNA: TGTGCCAGCAGTCAAGAGCTAGCCAAAAACATTCAGTACTTC; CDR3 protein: CASSQELAKNIQYF
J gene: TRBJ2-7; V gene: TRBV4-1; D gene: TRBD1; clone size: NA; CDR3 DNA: TGCGCCAGCAGCCAAGTGCAACAGGGGGCCGACGAGCAGTACTTC; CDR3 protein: CASSQVQQGADEQYF
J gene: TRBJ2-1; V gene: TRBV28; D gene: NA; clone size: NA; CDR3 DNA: TGTGCCAGCTGGAATGCCAGGGAATCCTACAATGAGCAGTTCTTC; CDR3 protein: CASWNARESYNEQFF
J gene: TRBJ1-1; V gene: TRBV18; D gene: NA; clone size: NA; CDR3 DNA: TGTGCCAGCTCAACGATAGGGGGGAACACTGAAGCTTTCTTT; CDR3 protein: CASSTIGGNTEAFF
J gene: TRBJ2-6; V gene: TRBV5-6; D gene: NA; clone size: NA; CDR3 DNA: TGTGCCAGCAGCCCTTGGGGCGAATCTGGGGCCAACGTCCTGACTTTC; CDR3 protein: CASSPWGESGANVLTF
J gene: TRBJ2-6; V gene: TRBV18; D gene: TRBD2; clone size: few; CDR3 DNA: TGTGCCAGCTCACCAGAGACCCGGGGGGGCTCTGGGGCCAACGTCCTGACTTTC; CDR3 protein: CASSPETRGGSGANVLTF
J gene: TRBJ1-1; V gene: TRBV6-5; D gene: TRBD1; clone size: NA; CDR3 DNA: TGTGCCAGCAGTCCCTTTGGACAGGGAGCTTTCTTT; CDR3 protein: CASSPFGQGAFF
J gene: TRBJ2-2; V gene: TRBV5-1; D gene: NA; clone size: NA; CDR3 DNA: TGCGCCAGCAGCTCGACCCGAGACAGCCAGAACACCGGGGAGCTGTTTTTT; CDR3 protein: CASSSTRDSQNTGELFF
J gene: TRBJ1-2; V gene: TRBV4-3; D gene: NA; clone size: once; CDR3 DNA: TGCGCCAGCAGCCAAGGAGGAGGGGCTAGGGGCTACACCTTC; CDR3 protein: CASSQGGGARGYTF
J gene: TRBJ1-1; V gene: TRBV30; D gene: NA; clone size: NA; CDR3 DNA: TGTGCCTGGAGCACCCCGGACACTGAAGCTTTCTTT; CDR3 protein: CAWSTPDTEAFF
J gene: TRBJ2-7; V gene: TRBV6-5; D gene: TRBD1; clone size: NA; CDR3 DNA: TGTGCCAGCAGTTATGCGACAGGGGGCAGCTACGAGCAGTACTTC; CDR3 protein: CASSYATGGSYEQYF
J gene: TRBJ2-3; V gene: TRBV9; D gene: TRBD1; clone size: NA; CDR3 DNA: TGTGCCAGCAATTTACACACAGGGGGCGCGACAGATACGCAGTATTTT; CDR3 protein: CASNLHTGGATDTQYF
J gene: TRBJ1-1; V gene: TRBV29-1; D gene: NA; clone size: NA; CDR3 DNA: TGCAGCGTTGAATTGGACAGAGGGAACACTGAAGCTTTCTTT; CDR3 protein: CSVELDRGNTEAFF
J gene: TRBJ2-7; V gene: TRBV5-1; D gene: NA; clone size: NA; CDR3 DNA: TGCGCCAGCAGCCTGAGTCCGGGGAGCACTACCCTTGCCTACGAGCAGTACTTC; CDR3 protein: CASSLSPGSTTLAYEQYF
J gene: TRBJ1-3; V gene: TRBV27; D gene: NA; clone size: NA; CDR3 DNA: TGTGCCAGCAGTTTAAGGCGCGGATACGCCATATATTTT; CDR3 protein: CASSLRRGYAIYF
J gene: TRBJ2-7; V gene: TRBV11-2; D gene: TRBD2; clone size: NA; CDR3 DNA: TGTGCCAGCAGCTTAAGGAGGGCTAGCGGGAAATACGAGCAGTACTTC; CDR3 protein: CASSLRRASGKYEQYF
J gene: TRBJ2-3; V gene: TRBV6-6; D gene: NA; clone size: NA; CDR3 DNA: TGTGCCAGCAGTTACGGAGCCCTATTTACGCAGTATTTT; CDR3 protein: CASSYGALFTQYF
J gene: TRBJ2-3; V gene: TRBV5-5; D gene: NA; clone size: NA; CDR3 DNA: TGTGCCAGCAGCCAAATACGAGGGTCTAGCACAGATACGCAGTATTTT; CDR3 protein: CASSQIRGSSTDTQYF
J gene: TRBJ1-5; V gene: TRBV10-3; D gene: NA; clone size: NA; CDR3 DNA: TGTGCCATCAGTGATCCAGCCGCGGGCAATCAGCCCCAGCATTTT; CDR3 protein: CAISDPAAGNQPQHF
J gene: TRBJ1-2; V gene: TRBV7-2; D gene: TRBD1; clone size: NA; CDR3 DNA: TGTGCCAGCAGCCCGCTTCGGGGACAGGATGGCTACACCTTC; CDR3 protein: CASSPLRGQDGYTF
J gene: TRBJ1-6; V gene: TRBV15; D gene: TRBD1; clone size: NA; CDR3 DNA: TGTGCCACCAGCAGGATCGGGACAGGGGGTTCACCCCTCCACTTT; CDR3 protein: CATSRIGTGGSPLHF
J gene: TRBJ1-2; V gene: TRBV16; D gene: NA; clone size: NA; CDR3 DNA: TGTGCCAGCAGCCAATGGTCGGGCACGGGGTATGGCTACACCTTC; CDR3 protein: CASSQWSGTGYGYTF
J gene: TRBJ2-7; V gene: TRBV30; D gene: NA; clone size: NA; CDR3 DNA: TGTGCCTGGAGTGAGCCCCCCCGGGGGGCACTGTACGAGCAGTACTTC; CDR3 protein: CAWSEPPRGALYEQYF
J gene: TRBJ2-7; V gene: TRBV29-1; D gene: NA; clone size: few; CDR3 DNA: TGCAGCGTTAGCAATTGGGCGTCCGAGCAGTACTTC; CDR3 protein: CSVSNWASEQYF
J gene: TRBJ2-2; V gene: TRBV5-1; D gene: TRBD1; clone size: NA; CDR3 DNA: TGCGCCAGCAGCTGGACAGGGAGCGGGGAGCTGTTTTTT; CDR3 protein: CASSWTGSGELFF
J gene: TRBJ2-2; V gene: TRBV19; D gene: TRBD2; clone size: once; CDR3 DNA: TGTGCCTGTTCCGGGACTACCCACACCGGGGAGCTGTTTTTT; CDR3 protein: CACSGTTHTGELFF
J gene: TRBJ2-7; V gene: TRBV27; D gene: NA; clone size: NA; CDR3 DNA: TGTGCCAGCAGCAGGGTGAGCTCCTACGAGCAGTACTTC; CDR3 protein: CASSRVSSYEQYF
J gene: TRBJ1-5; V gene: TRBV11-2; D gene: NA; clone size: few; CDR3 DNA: TGTGCCAGCAGCCCTGGGGCTGGACATCAGCCCCAGCATTTT; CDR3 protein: CASSPGAGHQPQHF
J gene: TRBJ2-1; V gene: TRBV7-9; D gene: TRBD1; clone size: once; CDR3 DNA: TGTGCCAGCAGCATCCAAGGGGGCACTGAGCAGTTCTTC; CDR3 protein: CASSIQGGTEQFF
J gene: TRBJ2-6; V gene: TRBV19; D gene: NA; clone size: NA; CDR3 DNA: TGTGCCAGTAGTTCCCACAGGGCCCCTGGGGCCAACGTCCTGACTTTC; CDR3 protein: CASSSHRAPGANVLTF
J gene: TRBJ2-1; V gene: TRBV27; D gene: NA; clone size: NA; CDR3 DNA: TGTGCCAGCAGTTTAAATCCCGGGAACTACAATGAGCAGTTCTTC; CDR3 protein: CASSLNPGNYNEQFF
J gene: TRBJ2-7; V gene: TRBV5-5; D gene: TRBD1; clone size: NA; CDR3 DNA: TGTGCCAGCAGGCTCGGGACAGGGACCTCCTACGAGCAGTACTTC; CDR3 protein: CASRLGTGTSYEQYF
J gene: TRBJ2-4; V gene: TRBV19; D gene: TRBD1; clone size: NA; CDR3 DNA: TGTGCCAGTAGCGAGGGACAGGGAAACATTCAGTACTTC; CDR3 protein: CASSEGQGNIQYF
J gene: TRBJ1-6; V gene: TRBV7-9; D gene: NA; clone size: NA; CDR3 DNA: TGTGCCAGCAGCTTCGAACCAGGGGCTGGGAATTCACCCCTCCACTTT; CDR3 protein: CASSFEPGAGNSPLHF
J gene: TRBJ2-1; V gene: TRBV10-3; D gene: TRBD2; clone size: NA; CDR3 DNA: TGTGCCACCGGGACTAGCTCCCACAATGAGCAGTTCTTC; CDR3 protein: CATGTSSHNEQFF
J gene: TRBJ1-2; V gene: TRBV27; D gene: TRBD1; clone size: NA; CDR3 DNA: TGTGCCAGCAGGAATGGGACAGCATGGGGCTACACCTTC; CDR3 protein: CASRNGTAWGYTF
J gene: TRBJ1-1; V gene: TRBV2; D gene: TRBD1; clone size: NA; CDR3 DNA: TGTGCCACCACAGGGGACGGGAACACTGAAGCTTTCTTT; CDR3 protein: CATTGDGNTEAFF
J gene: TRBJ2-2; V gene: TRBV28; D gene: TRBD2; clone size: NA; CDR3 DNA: TGTGCCAGCAGTTTTGGCGGGAGTGACGGGGAGCTGTTTTTT; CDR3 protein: CASSFGGSDGELFF
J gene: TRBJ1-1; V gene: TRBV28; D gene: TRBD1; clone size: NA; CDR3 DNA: TGTGCCAGCAGTCCCCACAGGGGTCAGAACACTGAAGCTTTCTTT; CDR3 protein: CASSPHRGQNTEAFF
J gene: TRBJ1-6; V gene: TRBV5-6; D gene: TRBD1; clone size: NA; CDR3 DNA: TGTGCCAGCAGCAAGGACAGGGGGCTCCACTTT; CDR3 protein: CASSKDRGLHF
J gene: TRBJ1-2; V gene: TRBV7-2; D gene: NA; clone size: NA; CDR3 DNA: TGTGCCAGCAGCTTAGTAGACACAGGTCCTAACTATGGCTACACCTTC; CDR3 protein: CASSLVDTGPNYGYTF
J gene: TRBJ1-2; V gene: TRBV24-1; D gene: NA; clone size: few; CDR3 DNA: TGTGCCACCAGTGATTACAGCTATGGCTACACCTTC; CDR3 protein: CATSDYSYGYTF
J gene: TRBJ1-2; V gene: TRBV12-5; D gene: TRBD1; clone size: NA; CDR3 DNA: TGTGCTAGTGGTTTTGATAGAGACAGGGGCCTAGAAGGCTACACCTTC; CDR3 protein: CASGFDRDRGLEGYTF
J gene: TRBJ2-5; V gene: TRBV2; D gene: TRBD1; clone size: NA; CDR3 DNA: TGTGCCACTACAGGGGATGGCGAGACCCAGTACTTC; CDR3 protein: CATTGDGETQYF
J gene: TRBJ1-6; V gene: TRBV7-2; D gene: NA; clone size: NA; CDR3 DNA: TGTGCCAGCAGCTTAGGGGCCAGGGGTGGTAATTCACCCCTCCACTTT; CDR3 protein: CASSLGARGGNSPLHF
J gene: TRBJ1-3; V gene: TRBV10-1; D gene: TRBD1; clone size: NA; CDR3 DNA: TGCGCCAGCAGCCACCTCGGACAGGTTCTCTCTGGAAACACCATATATTTT; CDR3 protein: CASSHLGQVLSGNTIYF
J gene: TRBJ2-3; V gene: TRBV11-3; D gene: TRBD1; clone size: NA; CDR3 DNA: TGTGCCAGCAGCTTAGGAACCGGGACAGGGGGTGCAGATACGCAGTATTTT; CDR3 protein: CASSLGTGTGGADTQYF
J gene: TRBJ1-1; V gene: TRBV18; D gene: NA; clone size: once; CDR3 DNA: TGTGCCAGCTCACCCGGACAGATGGGCACTGAAGCTTTCTTT; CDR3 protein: CASSPGQMGTEAFF
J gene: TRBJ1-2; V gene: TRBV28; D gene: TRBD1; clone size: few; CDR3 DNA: TGTGCCAGCAGTAGTCCCGGGACAGGGGGAGACTATGGCTACACCTTC; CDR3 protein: CASSSPGTGGDYGYTF
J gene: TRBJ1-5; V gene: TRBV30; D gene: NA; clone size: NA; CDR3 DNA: TGTGCCTGGACCTCACGAGGACTGACTAATCAGCCCCAGCATTTT; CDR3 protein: CAWTSRGLTNQPQHF
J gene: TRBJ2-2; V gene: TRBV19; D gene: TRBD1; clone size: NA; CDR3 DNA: TGTGCCAGTAGTACGGACAGGGCACGGGTCACCGGGGAGCTGTTTTTT; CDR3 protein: CASSTDRARVTGELFF